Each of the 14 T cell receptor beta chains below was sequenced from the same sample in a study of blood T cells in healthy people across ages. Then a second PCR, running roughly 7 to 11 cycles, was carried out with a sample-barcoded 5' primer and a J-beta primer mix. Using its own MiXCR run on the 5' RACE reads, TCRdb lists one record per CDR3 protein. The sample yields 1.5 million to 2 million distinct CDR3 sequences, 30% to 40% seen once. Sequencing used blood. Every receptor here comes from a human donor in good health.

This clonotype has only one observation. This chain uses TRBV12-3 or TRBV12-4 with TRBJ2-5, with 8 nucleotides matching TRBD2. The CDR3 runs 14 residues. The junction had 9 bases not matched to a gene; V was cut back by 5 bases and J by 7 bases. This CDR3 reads CASSQAGGIRTQYF. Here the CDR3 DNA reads TGTGCCAGCAGTCAGGCGGGGGGCATTAGGACCCAGTACTTC.

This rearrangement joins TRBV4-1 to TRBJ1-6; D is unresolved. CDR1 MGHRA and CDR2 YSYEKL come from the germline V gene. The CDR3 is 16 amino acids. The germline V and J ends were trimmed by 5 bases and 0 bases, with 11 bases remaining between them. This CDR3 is CASSKYWSSYNSPLHF. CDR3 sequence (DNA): TGCGCCAGCAGCAAATACTGGAGCTCCTATAATTCACCCCTCCACTTT.

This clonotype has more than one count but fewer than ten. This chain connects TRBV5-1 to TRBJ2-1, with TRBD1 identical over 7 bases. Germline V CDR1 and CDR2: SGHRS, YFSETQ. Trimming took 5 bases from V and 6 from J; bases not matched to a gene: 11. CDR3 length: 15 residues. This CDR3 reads CASSLQGVPSNEQFF. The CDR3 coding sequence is TGCGCCAGCAGTCTGCAGGGGGTCCCGAGCAATGAGCAGTTCTTC.

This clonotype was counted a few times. In nucleotides, the CDR3 is TGCGCCAGCAGCATCTCGCTCCACCGGGACAGCTATGGCTACACCTTC. As protein: CASSISLHRDSYGYTF. The V gene is TRBV5-1, the J gene TRBJ1-2, with 7 bases lining up with TRBD1. After removal of 4 bases from V and 4 bases from J, the junction contained 13 bases not matched to a gene. The CDR3 is made up of 16 amino acids. Germline assignment: CDR1 SGHRS and CDR2 YFSETQ.

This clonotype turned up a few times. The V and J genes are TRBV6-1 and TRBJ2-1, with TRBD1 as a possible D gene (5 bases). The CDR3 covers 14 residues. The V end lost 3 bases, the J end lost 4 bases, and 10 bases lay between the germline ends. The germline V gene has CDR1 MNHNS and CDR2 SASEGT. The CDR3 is CASSEDTLYNEQFF. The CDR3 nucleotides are TGTGCCAGCAGTGAGGACACGTTATACAATGAGCAGTTCTTC.

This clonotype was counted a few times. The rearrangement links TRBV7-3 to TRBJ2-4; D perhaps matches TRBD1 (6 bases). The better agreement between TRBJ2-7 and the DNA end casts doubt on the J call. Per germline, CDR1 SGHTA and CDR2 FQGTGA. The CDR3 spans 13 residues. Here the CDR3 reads CASSPRQQGEQYF. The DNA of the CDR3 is TGTGCCAGCAGCCCACGACAACAGGGCGAGCAGTACTTC.

This chain's CDR3 is CASRIDRGRGLVTEAFF. DNA for the CDR3: TGTGCCAGCAGGATTGACAGGGGAAGGGGTTTGGTTACTGAAGCTTTCTTT. This sequence joins TRBV5-5 and TRBJ1-1, with 8 bases matching TRBD1. The CDR3 is 17 amino acids. Germline loops: CDR1 SGHKS, CDR2 YYEKEE (reference sequence). Trimming took 5 bases from V and 5 from J; bases not matched to a gene: 17.

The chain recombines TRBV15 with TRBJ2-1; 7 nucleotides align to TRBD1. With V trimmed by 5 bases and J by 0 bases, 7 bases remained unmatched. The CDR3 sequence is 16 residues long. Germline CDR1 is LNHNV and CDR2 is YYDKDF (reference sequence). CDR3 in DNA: TGTGCCACCAGCGCATATACAGGGGACTCCTACAATGAGCAGTTCTTC. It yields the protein CATSAYTGDSYNEQFF.

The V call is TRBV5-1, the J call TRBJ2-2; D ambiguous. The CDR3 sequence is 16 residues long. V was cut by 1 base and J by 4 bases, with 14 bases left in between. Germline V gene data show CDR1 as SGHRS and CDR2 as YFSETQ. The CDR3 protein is CASSLSPGTGTGELFF. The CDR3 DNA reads TGCGCCAGCAGCTTGTCGCCAGGAACGGGCACCGGGGAGCTGTTTTTT.

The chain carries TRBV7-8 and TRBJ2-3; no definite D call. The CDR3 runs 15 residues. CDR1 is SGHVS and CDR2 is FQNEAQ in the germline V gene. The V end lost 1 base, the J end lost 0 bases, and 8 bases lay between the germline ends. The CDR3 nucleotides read TGTGCCAGCAGCTTAGGTTACCGGAGCACAGATACGCAGTATTTT. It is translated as CASSLGYRSTDTQYF.

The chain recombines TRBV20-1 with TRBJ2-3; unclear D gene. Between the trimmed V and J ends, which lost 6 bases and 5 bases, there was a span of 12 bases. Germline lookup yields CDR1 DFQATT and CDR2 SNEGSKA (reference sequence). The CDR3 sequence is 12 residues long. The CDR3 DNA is TGCAGTGCAACAATTATAGGAGATACGCAGTATTTT. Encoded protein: CSATIIGDTQYF.

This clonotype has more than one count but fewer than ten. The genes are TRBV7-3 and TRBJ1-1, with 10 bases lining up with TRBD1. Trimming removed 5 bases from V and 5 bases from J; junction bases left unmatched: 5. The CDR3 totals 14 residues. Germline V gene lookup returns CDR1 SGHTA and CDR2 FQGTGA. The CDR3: CASSRGTGETEAFF. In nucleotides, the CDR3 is TGTGCCAGCAGCCGTGGGACAGGGGAAACTGAAGCTTTCTTT. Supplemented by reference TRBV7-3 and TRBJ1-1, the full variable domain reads GAGVSQTPSNKVTEKGKYVELRCDPISGHTALYWYRQSLGQGPEFLIYFQGTGAADDSGLPNDRFFAVRPEGSVSTLKIQRTERGDSAVYLCASSRGTGETEAFFGQGTRLTVV.

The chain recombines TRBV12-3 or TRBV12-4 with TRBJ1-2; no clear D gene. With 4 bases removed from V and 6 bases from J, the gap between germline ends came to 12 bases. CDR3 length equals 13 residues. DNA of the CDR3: TGTGCCAGCAGTTACCCGGGTCCCAATGGCTACACCTTC. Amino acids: CASSYPGPNGYTF.

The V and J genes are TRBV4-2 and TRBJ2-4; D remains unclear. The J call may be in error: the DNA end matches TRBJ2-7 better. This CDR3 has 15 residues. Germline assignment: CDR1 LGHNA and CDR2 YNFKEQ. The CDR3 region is CASSQVSQLDHEQYF. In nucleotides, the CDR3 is TGTGCCAGCAGCCAAGTATCTCAGTTAGACCACGAGCAGTACTTC.